This T cell receptor beta chain emerged from a study of blood T cell repertoires in COVID-19. V gave up 5 bases and J gave up 1 base; unmatched junction bases: 9. This CDR3 is built from 16 residues. CDR1 is SGHTA and CDR2 is FQGNSA in the germline V gene. Assay used: immunoSEQ multiplex PCR; TCRdb lists only in-frame clones, some missing. The table shows nearly 350,000 clones, with roughly 87% occurring only once. V and J are TRBV7-2 and TRBJ2-5; 8 bases are a match to TRBD2. The sample was PBMCs or T cells enriched from blood (not recorded which). The receptor was isolated from a woman aged 25 to 39 who had recovered from COVID-19. In DNA, the CDR3 is TGTGCCAGCAGCCTAGTTTCGGGGGGGGTCCAAGAGACCCAGTACTTC. It yields the protein CASSLVSGGVQETQYF.